Listed below are T cell receptor beta chains from one sample, sequenced in a study of memory CD8 T cells in hepatitis C reinfection. The assay was immunoSEQ multiplex PCR, and TCRdb's table has in-frame clones only and misses some. The sample yields about 50,000 clones, just under 90% seen once. The specimen sequenced was naive CD8+ T cells sorted from blood. The receptors derive from a young man with hepatitis C virus infection. Both conserved end residues are part of each CDR3. D genes are given only for firm matches. Some rows have no size entry. The others give once, few or many, or a class for an expanded clone.

V	D	size	J	DNA	CDR3
TRBV9	TRBD2	-	TRBJ2-3	TGTGCCAGCACTCCCGGGGGGGTCACAGATACGCAGTATTTT	CASTPGGVTDTQYF
TRBV11-2	TRBD2	-	TRBJ2-1	TGTGCCAGCAGCTTAGAGGGGACTAGCGGGGCCTCTGGATACAATGAGCAGTTCTTC	CASSLEGTSGASGYNEQFF
TRBV19	TRBD1	-	TRBJ1-2	TGTGCCAGTACCACGGACAGGGCCGACCAACCCTATGGCTACACCTTC	CASTTDRADQPYGYTF
TRBV7-9	-	-	TRBJ2-7	TGTGCCAGCAGGATTGGAGAGGTCGGTTACGAGCAGTACTTC	CASRIGEVGYEQYF
TRBV10-1	TRBD2	-	TRBJ2-3	TGCGCCAGCAGTGGCGGGACTAGCGGAAAGAGCACAGATACGCAGTATTTT	CASSGGTSGKSTDTQYF
TRBV27	TRBD1	once	TRBJ2-1	TGTGCCAGCAGTTTTACAGGGGCGGGCAATGAGCAGTTCTTC	CASSFTGAGNEQFF
TRBV11-2	TRBD2	once	TRBJ2-7	TGTGCCAGCAGCCCGAGCGGGAGCTCCTACGAGCAGTACTTC	CASSPSGSSYEQYF
TRBV29-1	-	-	TRBJ1-3	TGCAGCGTTATCGACTCCAACTCTGGAAACACCATATATTTT	CSVIDSNSGNTIYF
TRBV4-1	TRBD2	-	TRBJ2-3	TGCGCCAGCAGCCAACGACTAGCGGGAGGCACAGATACGCAGTATTTT	CASSQRLAGGTDTQYF
TRBV6-5	-	-	TRBJ2-3	TGTGCCCTAGCCCGAAGCACAGATACGCAGTATTTT	CALARSTDTQYF
TRBV28	-	-	TRBJ2-1	TGTGCCAGCAGCAACATCAATGAGCAGTTCTTC	CASSNINEQFF
TRBV6-5	-	-	TRBJ1-5	TGTGCCAGCAGTTACTCCTCAGGGGAACAGCCCCAGCATTTT	CASSYSSGEQPQHF
TRBV27	TRBD1	-	TRBJ1-4	TGTGCCAGCAGTAATCCTCCCGGGACAGGGGGGGAAAAACTGTTTTTT	CASSNPPGTGGEKLFF
TRBV5-4	TRBD1	few	TRBJ2-7	TGTGCCAGCAGCTTGGGACAGGGTGACTACGAGCAGTACTTC	CASSLGQGDYEQYF
TRBV7-6	-	-	TRBJ1-2	TGTGCCAGCAGCTTAGACGGTTATGGCTACACCTTC	CASSLDGYGYTF
TRBV7-6	-	-	TRBJ1-5	TGTGCCAGCAGCTTAGTGACATTACAACCCCCCTATAGCAATCAGCCCCAGCATTTT	CASSLVTLQPPYSNQPQHF
TRBV6-5	TRBD2	-	TRBJ2-1	TGTGCCAGCAGTTACGACCTAGCGGGAGGGAAGAATGAGCAGTTCTTC	CASSYDLAGGKNEQFF
TRBV9	-	-	TRBJ2-2	TGTGCCAGCAGCGTAGGAGGCGGGACCGGGGAGCTGTTTTTT	CASSVGGGTGELFF
TRBV4-1	-	once	TRBJ2-2	TGCGCCAGCAGCCAAGAAGACGGCGGCGGGGAGCTGTTTTTT	CASSQEDGGGELFF
TRBV19	TRBD1	-	TRBJ2-7	TGTGCCAGTAGTTATGGGACAGGGGGCGTCTACGAGCAGTACTTC	CASSYGTGGVYEQYF
TRBV6-5	TRBD1	-	TRBJ1-1	TGTGCCAGCAGTAAGGGGGCAGGGACTGAAGCTTTCTTT	CASSKGAGTEAFF
TRBV7-6	TRBD2	-	TRBJ2-1	TGTGCCAGCAGCCCCGGGACTAGCGGGGTTAATGAGCAGTTCTTC	CASSPGTSGVNEQFF
TRBV6-5	TRBD1	few	TRBJ1-1	TGTGCCAGCAGATGGACAGGGGGTTTCTTGACTGAAGCTTTCTTT	CASRWTGGFLTEAFF
TRBV7-6	TRBD1	-	TRBJ2-1	TGTGCCAGCAGCCAAAGGACAGGGGGCAATGAGCAGTTCTTC	CASSQRTGGNEQFF